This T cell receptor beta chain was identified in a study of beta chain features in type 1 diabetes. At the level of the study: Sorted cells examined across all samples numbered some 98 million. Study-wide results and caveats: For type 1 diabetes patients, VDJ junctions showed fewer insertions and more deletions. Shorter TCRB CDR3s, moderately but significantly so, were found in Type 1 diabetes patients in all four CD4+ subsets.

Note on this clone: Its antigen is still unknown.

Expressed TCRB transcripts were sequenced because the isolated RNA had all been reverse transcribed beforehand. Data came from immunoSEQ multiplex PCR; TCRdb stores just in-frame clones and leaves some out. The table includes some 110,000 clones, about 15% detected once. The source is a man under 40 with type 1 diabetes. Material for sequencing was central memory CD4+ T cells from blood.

The CDR3 sequence is CASSLDTGDPQYF. CDR3 bases: TGTGCCAGCAGCTTAGATACGGGGGATCCCCAGTACTTC. V usage is TRBV11-2 and J usage is TRBJ2-5; weak D call: TRBD2 (6 bases). V lost 0 bases, J lost 9 bases, and 11 bases lay in between. The CDR3 is 13 amino acids. The germline CDR1 and CDR2 sequences are SGHAT and FQNNGV. The whole variable domain, remainder taken from reference TRBV11-2 and TRBJ2-5, is EAGVAQSPRYKIIEKRQSVAFWCNPISGHATLYWYQQILGQGPKLLIQFQNNGVVDDSQLPKDRFSAERLKGVDSTLKIQPAKLEDSAVYLCASSLDTGDPQYFGPGTRLLVL.